This TCR beta chain appears in the sequencing data of a study of T cell repertoires in urothelial bladder cancer (dated by TCRdb to the late 2010s). As for the study more broadly: Clinical stages of the approximately 12 resected lesions were three cT0, three cTa, three cT1 and three cT2 or greater. About a dozen patients with bladder lesions who were undergoing transurethral resection were prospectively identified. Roughly eleven resected bladder lesions, consisting of urothelial carcinoma (UC+) and benign (UC-) specimens, were examined. The study compared TCR repertoire clonality in bladder tumors with that in benign bladder inflammation.

V lost 2 bases and J lost 8 bases; the stretch between them is 15 bases long. CDR1 and CDR2 are drawn from the germline V gene: KGHSH, LQKENI. The cysteine opens and the phenylalanine closes a CDR3 of 14 amino acids. CDR3 DNA only is kept here, 42 bases in frame from base 1. The paper as a whole reports these results and caveats: Carcinoma specimens had a median tumor infiltrating lymphocyte percentage of approximately 2%, while benign specimens had a median of about 12%. In carcinoma specimens, up to about 15% of infiltrating lymphocytes were accounted for by a single T-cell clone, compared with more than 1.5% in benign specimens. Fewer T cells were found in urothelial carcinoma specimens than in benign specimens, with medians of 5,569 and 25,872, respectively.

On this clone itself: What antigen it recognizes has not been identified. No much larger clonotype is one base removed from it; base qualities were not supplied.

The TCR beta chain CDR3 region was sequenced with the immunoSEQ assay. In the authors' own workflow: T-cell fraction, clonal dominance and maximum TCR clone frequency were calculated for each specimen. TCRdb limited this immuneACCESS table to in-frame rearrangements with V and J called. A share of clones is missing; checked studies link under half to unresolved V genes, and the rest is unexplained. That table supplies the V and J calls and clone size; D and trimming were determined from the DNA. This sample has about 10,000 clones in its table, and roughly 63% of those were observed once. The top ten constitute about 32% of the sample. At transurethral resection, specimens of the bladder lesions were collected and then stored at -80C. DNA was isolated from bladder specimens obtained during transurethral resection.

Recombination joined TRBV18 with TRBJ1-1, with the D gene too uncertain to name. The specimen sequenced was tumor-infiltrating cells from bladder cancer. The receptor's source is a human donor with urothelial carcinoma. CDR3 region: CASSPGLTQREAFF. The base sequence is TGTGCCAGCTCACCAGGGTTGACACAAAGAGAAGCTTTCTTT.